This T cell receptor beta chain was obtained from a study of cytomegalovirus exposure and HLA in healthy donors. The PCR ran on 60 Vbeta and 13 Jbeta primers. Libraries were prepared by immunoSEQ multiplex PCR; TCRdb keeps only in-frame clonotypes and omits some of them. The table lists about 110,000 clones, about 74% of them singletons. Overall study results and limits: Compared with the roughly 670-donor mean, an Asian-associated ancestry cluster reportedly had fewer N-insertions, according to a later analysis. Roughly even sequencing depth across donors was the assumption behind the presence/absence analyses. Researchers counted around 180 TCR beta chains as cytomegalovirus-associated. Among TCR beta chains of equal frequency, HLA-associated ones were more clonally expanded in a later analysis.

Only a few counts were recorded for this clone. As yet, its antigen is unknown. V lost 7 bases to trimming and J lost 3 bases, with 10 bases between them. There are 13 residues in the CDR3. Germline values: CDR1 SGHKS, CDR2 YYEKEE (reference sequence). V is TRBV5-5 and J is TRBJ1-4; tentative D call: TRBD1 (6 bases). Sequenced sample: PBMCs. The clonotype was recovered from a man in his thirties or forties in good health and CMV-seropositive. The chain's CDR3 is CASADRANEKLFF. CDR3 nucleotide sequence: TGTGCCAGCGCGGACAGAGCTAATGAAAAACTGTTTTTT.